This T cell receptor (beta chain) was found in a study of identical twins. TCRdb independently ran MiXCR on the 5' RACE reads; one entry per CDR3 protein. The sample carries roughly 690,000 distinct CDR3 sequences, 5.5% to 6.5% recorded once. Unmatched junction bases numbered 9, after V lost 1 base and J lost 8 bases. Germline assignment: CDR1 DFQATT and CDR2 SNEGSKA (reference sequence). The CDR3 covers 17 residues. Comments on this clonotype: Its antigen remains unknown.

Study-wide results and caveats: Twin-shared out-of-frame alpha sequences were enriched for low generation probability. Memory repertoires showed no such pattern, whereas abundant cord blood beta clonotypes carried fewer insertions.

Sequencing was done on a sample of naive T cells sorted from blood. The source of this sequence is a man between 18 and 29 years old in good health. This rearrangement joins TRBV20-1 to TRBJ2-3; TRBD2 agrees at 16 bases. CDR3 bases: TGCAGTGCTAGAGGGGATCGAGGGACTAGCGGGAGGGTTACGCAGTATTTT. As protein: CSARGDRGTSGRVTQYF.